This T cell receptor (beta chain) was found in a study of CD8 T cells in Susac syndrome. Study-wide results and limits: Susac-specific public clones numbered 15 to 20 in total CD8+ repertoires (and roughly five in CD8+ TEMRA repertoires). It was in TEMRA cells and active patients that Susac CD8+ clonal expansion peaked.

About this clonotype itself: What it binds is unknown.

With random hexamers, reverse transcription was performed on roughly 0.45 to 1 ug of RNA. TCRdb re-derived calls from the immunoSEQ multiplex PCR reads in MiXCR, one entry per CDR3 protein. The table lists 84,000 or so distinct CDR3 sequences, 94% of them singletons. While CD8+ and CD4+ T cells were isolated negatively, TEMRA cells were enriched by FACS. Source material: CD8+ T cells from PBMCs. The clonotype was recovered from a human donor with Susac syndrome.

Here the CDR3 DNA reads TGTGCCAGCAGTGAGACAGGGATCGGATACGAGCAGTACTTC. It codes for CASSETGIGYEQYF. The chain joins TRBV25-1 to TRBJ2-7; 7 bases match TRBD1. Germline V gene data show CDR1 as MGHDK and CDR2 as SYGVNS. Trimming took 3 bases from V and 4 from J; bases not matched to a gene: 6. CDR3 length: 14 residues.